Each of the 24 T cell receptor beta chains below was sequenced from the same sample in a study of CD8+CD57+ T cells in acquired aplastic anemia. For sequencing, patients were chosen who had shown expansion of CD8+CD57+ cells by flow cytometry. The use of genomic DNA as template underpinned the TCR beta VDJ and CDR3 profiling. TCRdb redid the calling of the reads with MiXCR, one entry per CDR3 protein. Of 450,000 to 550,000 distinct CDR3 sequences detected, about a third appear once; the ten largest clones hold 0.75% to 0.95%. Sequencing used sorted CD4+, CD8+, or CD8+CD57+ T cells (not recorded which) from PBMCs. The source of these receptors is a human donor with aplastic anemia.

Many counts were recorded for this clonotype. The chain recombines TRBV19 with TRBJ2-4; TRBD1 aligns across 8 bases. Germline V gene lookup returns CDR1 LNHDA and CDR2 SQIVND (reference sequence). Trimming at V came to 3 bases and at J to 2 bases, leaving 3 bases not matched to a gene. The CDR3 runs 15 residues. CDR3 protein: CASSMRTGTKNIQYF. CDR3 nucleotide sequence: TGTGCCAGTAGTATGAGGACAGGGACCAAAAACATTCAGTACTTC.

The genes are TRBV25-1 and TRBJ1-2, with 7 bases fitting TRBD1. Germline-derived CDR1 and CDR2 are MGHDK and SYGVNS. The CDR3 is 13 amino acids. CDR3 nucleotide sequence: TGTGCTAGACGAGGGACAGCTAACTATGGCTACACCTTC. This codes for CARRGTANYGYTF.

This clonotype showed up just a few times. The V gene is TRBV20-1, the J gene TRBJ2-7; D is tentatively TRBD1 or TRBD2 (6 bases each). Trimming took 6 bases from V and 4 from J, leaving 19 bases between them. Looked up from germline, CDR1 is DFQATT and CDR2 is SNEGSKA (reference sequence). CDR3 length: 14 residues. The CDR3 region is CSATWGAVQYEQYF. CDR3 bases: TGCAGTGCAACTTGGGGGGCAGTTCAATACGAGCAGTACTTC.

V is TRBV30 and J is TRBJ2-3; tentatively, D is TRBD1 or TRBD2 (6 bases each). The length of the CDR3 is 16 residues. Deletions cut 0 bases from V and 0 bases from J, with 13 bases between. CDR1 is GTSNPN, CDR2 SVGIG, per germline (reference sequence). The CDR3 loop is CAWSVMRDISTDTQYF. CDR3 coding DNA: TGTGCCTGGAGTGTAATGCGGGACATAAGCACAGATACGCAGTATTTT.

This clonotype has a handful of counts. This chain uses TRBV19 with TRBJ1-1, with a tentative D call TRBD1 (5 bases). The CDR3 is made up of 14 amino acids. V was trimmed by 2 bases and J by 4 bases, leaving 11 bases between them. Germline V gene data show CDR1 as LNHDA and CDR2 as SQIVND (reference sequence). In nucleotides, the CDR3 is TGTGCCAGTAGTATACACAGGTTGGCCACTGAAGCTTTCTTT. It codes for CASSIHRLATEAFF.

This clonotype was counted many times. The chain joins TRBV12-3 or TRBV12-4 to TRBJ1-2; D is uncertain. There are 12 residues in the CDR3. V dropped 6 bases and J dropped 7 bases, with 12 bases sitting between them. For the CDR3, the DNA is TGTGCCAGCAGCCGCAGCTCCGGTGGCTACACCTTC. It specifies CASSRSSGGYTF.

This clonotype was seen repeatedly, ten times or more. The CDR3 DNA reads as TGTGCCAGCAGTCAGGGACAGGGCGACGGCAATCAGCCCCAGCATTTT. The encoded protein is CASSQGQGDGNQPQHF. V and J are TRBV7-2 and TRBJ1-5, with TRBD1 identical over 9 bases. This CDR3 contains 16 residues. The germline V gene has CDR1 SGHTA and CDR2 FQGNSA. V lost 6 bases and J lost 2; bases outside the gene matches: 8.

As concerns this clonotype: One end of the junction is discordant with germline, which a read error may explain. The chain uses TRBV2 and TRBJ1-2; the D gene is possibly TRBD1 (5 bases). The CDR3 has 14 amino acids. Germline CDR1 and CDR2: SNHLY and FYNNEI. In DNA, the CDR3 is TGTGCCACCAGTGATAATACAGACAGACCTGGCTACACCTTC. Its protein product is CATSDNTDRPGYTF. Looking up the rest from reference TRBV2 and TRBJ1-2 gives the full variable domain: EPEVTQTPSHQVTQMGQEVILRCVPISNHLYFYWYRQILGQKVEFLVSFYNNEISEKSEIFDDQFSVERPDGSNFTLKIRSTKLEDSAMYFCATSDNTDRPGYTFGSGTRLTVV.

The CDR3 here is CSAIRGARVEKLFF. CDR3 nucleotides: TGCAGTGCTATTCGGGGGGCGCGGGTTGAAAAACTGTTTTTT. The chain has TRBV20-1 and TRBJ1-4, with D possibly matching TRBD1 (6 bases). Deletions cut 4 bases from V and 7 bases from J, with 16 bases between. The CDR3 covers 14 residues. The germline V gene has CDR1 DFQATT and CDR2 SNEGSKA (reference sequence).

This chain connects TRBV12-3 or TRBV12-4 to TRBJ2-1; D may be TRBD1 or TRBD2 (5 bases each). Trimming removed 4 bases at V and 1 base at J, with 17 bases between. The CDR3 sequence is 17 residues long. CDR3 residues: CASSSGTRWGSYNEQFF. For the CDR3, the DNA is TGTGCCAGCAGTTCAGGGACCAGGTGGGGATCCTACAATGAGCAGTTCTTC.

The rearrangement links TRBV29-1 to TRBJ2-7; D might be TRBD2 (6 bases). Germline V lookup: CDR1 SQVTM, CDR2 ANQGSEA. There are 12 residues in the CDR3. Trimming removed 6 bases at V and 3 bases at J, with 12 bases between. The CDR3 spells CSVGGASYEQYF. Written as DNA, the CDR3 is TGCAGCGTCGGCGGGGCGAGCTACGAGCAGTACTTC.

This rearrangement joins TRBV13 to TRBJ2-1; 11 bases align to TRBD1. V shed 4 bases and J 6 bases; nucleotides not matched to a gene: 2. The V gene's germline CDR1 is PRHDT and CDR2 FYEKMQ (reference sequence). This CDR3 contains 14 residues. The CDR3 DNA reads as TGTGCCAGCAGCTCGGGACAGGGGGGCAATGAGCAGTTCTTC. Protein: CASSSGQGGNEQFF.

Note on this clonotype: The germline gene is not matched at one end of the junction; a read error may be the cause. This sequence joins TRBV29-1 and TRBJ1-1; maybe TRBD1 (5 bases). This CDR3 has 13 residues. The germline CDR1 and CDR2 sequences are SQVTM and ANQGSEA. CDR3 sequence: CSAVVGRTTGAFF. The CDR3 coding sequence is TGCAGTGCCGTCGTGGGGCGAACAACTGGAGCTTTCTTT.

This chain connects TRBV10-3 to TRBJ1-5; 8 nucleotides line up with TRBD1. V trimming: 8 bases; J trimming: 6 bases; junction bases outside the gene matches: 3. The length of the CDR3 is 12 residues. The V gene's germline CDR1 is ENHRY and CDR2 SYGVKD. As DNA, the CDR3 is TGTGCCATCGGGACAGGCGGTCAGCCCCAGCATTTT. Its protein product is CAIGTGGQPQHF.

The V call is TRBV12-3 or TRBV12-4, the J call TRBJ2-5; 10 positions agree with TRBD1. V shed 6 bases and J 4 bases; nucleotides not matched to a gene: 8. CDR3 size: 15 residues. CDR3 coding DNA: TGTGCCAGCAGCCCCGGGACAGGGGTGGGAGAGACCCAGTACTTC. Amino acid sequence: CASSPGTGVGETQYF.

The chain joins TRBV29-1 to TRBJ1-5, with 11 bases lining up with TRBD1. The junction had 4 bases not matched to a gene; V was cut back by 6 bases and J by 6 bases. Germline CDR1 SQVTM, CDR2 ANQGSEA. The CDR3 contains 13 residues. This CDR3 is CSVRTGGGQPQHF. For the CDR3, the DNA is TGCAGCGTGAGGACAGGGGGCGGTCAGCCCCAGCATTTT.

The chain links TRBV19 to TRBJ2-7, with D hard to call. From germline, CDR1 is LNHDA and CDR2 SQIVND (reference sequence). V shed 4 bases and J shed 2 bases, with 9 bases lying between them. CDR3 length: 13 residues. The CDR3 DNA is TGTGCCAGTAGTAAGGTCGGAACCTACGAGCAGTACTTC. As protein: CASSKVGTYEQYF.

The rearrangement joins TRBV11-1 to TRBJ1-2; 7 nucleotides align to TRBD1. The CDR3 covers 14 residues. V lost 6 bases, J lost 7 bases, and 11 bases stayed unmatched. The germline V gene has CDR1 SGHAT and CDR2 FQDESV (reference sequence). CDR3 amino acids: CASRPGQTFSGYTF. The CDR3 DNA follows: TGTGCCAGCAGACCGGGACAGACTTTTAGTGGCTACACCTTC.

The J gene is TRBJ1-5, the V gene TRBV12-3 or TRBV12-4, with TRBD1 matching 7 bases. The CDR3 runs to 14 residues. Trimming at V came to 3 bases and at J to 7 bases, leaving 6 bases not matched to a gene. Here the CDR3 DNA reads TGTGCCAGCAGTTTCGGGACAGCGGCGCAGCCCCAGCATTTT. Amino acid sequence: CASSFGTAAQPQHF.

The chain employs TRBV4-2 and TRBJ2-7; 11 bases are shared with TRBD2. Trimming at V came to 4 bases and at J to 0 bases, leaving 20 bases not matched to a gene. The CDR3 contains 21 residues. CDR1 LGHNA and CDR2 YNFKEQ come from the germline V gene. CDR3 sequence: CASSRDLFELAGGPSSYEQYF. The CDR3 DNA follows: TGTGCCAGCAGCCGTGATCTGTTCGAGCTAGCGGGAGGACCCAGCTCCTACGAGCAGTACTTC.

There are a few counts of this clonotype. It may be a read error: a sequence one base away is much more abundant. CDR3 coding DNA: TGTGCCGCCAGCAGGGGGCCCGAAAACATTCAGTACTTC. The encoded protein is CAASRGPENIQYF. V gene TRBV15 combines with J gene TRBJ2-4, with 8 bases identical to TRBD1. Germline CDR1 reads LNHNV; CDR2 reads YYDKDF (reference sequence). This CDR3 comprises 13 residues.

This clonotype occurred once. This chain uses TRBV2 with TRBJ1-1, with 7 bases matching TRBD1. J lost 1 base, V lost 3 bases, and 5 bases had no gene match. Germline CDR1 reads SNHLY; CDR2 reads FYNNEI. The CDR3 is made up of 15 amino acids. The CDR3, as DNA: TGTGCCAGCAGTGATCCCGGGACAGCGAACACTGAAGCTTTCTTT. It is translated as CASSDPGTANTEAFF.

This chain uses TRBV19 with TRBJ2-7; D is unclear. The V gene lost 4 bases and the J gene lost 4 bases, with 11 bases spanning the gap. Germline V gene data show CDR1 as LNHDA and CDR2 as SQIVND (reference sequence). This CDR3 has 13 residues. The CDR3 loop is CASSTWDRYEQYF. CDR3 DNA: TGTGCCAGTAGTACCTGGGATCGGTACGAGCAGTACTTC.

There are many counts of this clonotype. The chain joins TRBV12-3 or TRBV12-4 to TRBJ1-5; 11 nucleotides match TRBD1. With 5 bases clipped from V and 3 bases from J, the junction kept 6 bases outside the gene matches. CDR3 length: 16 amino acids. Here the CDR3 DNA reads TGTGCCAGCAGTCCCAGGACAGGGGGCGCCAATCAGCCCCAGCATTTT. It encodes CASSPRTGGANQPQHF.